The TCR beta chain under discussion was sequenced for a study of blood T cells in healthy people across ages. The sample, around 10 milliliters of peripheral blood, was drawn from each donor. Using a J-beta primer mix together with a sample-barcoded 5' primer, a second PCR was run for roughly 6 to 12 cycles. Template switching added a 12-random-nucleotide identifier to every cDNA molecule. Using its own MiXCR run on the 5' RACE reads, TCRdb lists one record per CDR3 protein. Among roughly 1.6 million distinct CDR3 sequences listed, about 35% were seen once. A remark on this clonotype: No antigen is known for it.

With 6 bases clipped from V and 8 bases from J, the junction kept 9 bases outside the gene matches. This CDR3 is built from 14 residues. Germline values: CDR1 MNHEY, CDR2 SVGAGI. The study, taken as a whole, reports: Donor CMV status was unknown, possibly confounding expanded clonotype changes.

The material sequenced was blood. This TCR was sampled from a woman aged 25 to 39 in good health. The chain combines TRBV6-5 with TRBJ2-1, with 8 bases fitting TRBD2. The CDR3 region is CASSGGLGVDEQFF. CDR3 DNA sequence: TGTGCCAGCAGCGGGGGACTAGGTGTCGATGAGCAGTTCTTC.